The 16 T cell receptor beta chains below all came from one sample that was sequenced in a study of T cells in Graves' hyperthyroidism and ophthalmopathy. RNA transcripts provided the source from which TCR beta CDR3 regions were amplified. In the first-round RT-PCR of the TCR CDR3, the HTBI primer set was used. TCRdb independently ran MiXCR on the multiplex PCR reads; one entry per CDR3 protein. The table includes some 600,000 distinct CDR3 sequences, roughly 13% detected once. The specimen was blood. The receptors derive from a woman aged 25 to 39 with Graves' hyperthyroidism that later progressed to Graves' ophthalmopathy.

There are many counts of this clonotype. The V and J genes are TRBV27 and TRBJ2-7, with 12 bases lining up with TRBD1. J was trimmed by 5 bases and V by 3 bases; bases with no gene match: 2. This CDR3 contains 14 residues. The germline gives CDR1 MNHEY, CDR2 SMNVEV (reference sequence). The CDR3 DNA follows: TGTGCCAGCAGTTTGGGACAGGGGGCCCACGAGCAGTACTTC. It codes for CASSLGQGAHEQYF.

This clonotype was counted ten times or more. The rearrangement links TRBV7-3 to TRBJ2-7, with D tentatively TRBD2 (6 bases). V was shortened by 8 bases and J by 0 bases, with 17 bases between the two germline ends. The CDR3 has 15 residues. CDR1 SGHTA and CDR2 FQGTGA come from the germline V gene. CDR3: CASDKEGPLSYEQYF. The CDR3 nucleotides read TGTGCCAGCGATAAGGAGGGCCCTCTCTCCTACGAGCAGTACTTC.

This clonotype was seen a handful of times. This chain uses TRBV5-4 with TRBJ2-5; D might be TRBD2 (6 bases). CDR3 length: 14 amino acids. Trimming removed 1 base at V and 4 bases at J, with 11 bases between. CDR1 is SGHNT, CDR2 YYREEE, per germline (reference sequence). The CDR3 sequence is CASSLIGGTETQYF. CDR3 DNA sequence: TGTGCCAGCAGCTTGATCGGGGGTACAGAGACCCAGTACTTC.

This clonotype was found many times. The J gene is TRBJ2-1, the V gene TRBV6-2 or TRBV6-3, with D unresolved. Germline V CDR1 and CDR2: MNHEY, SVGEGT. Trimming took off 5 bases at V and 8 bases at J, with 13 bases between the two ends. This CDR3 comprises 13 residues. Here the CDR3 reads CASSPSISYEQFF. As DNA, the CDR3 is TGTGCCAGCAGTCCCTCAATTAGCTATGAGCAGTTCTTC.

This clonotype was observed many times. V and J are TRBV10-2 and TRBJ1-1; D may be TRBD1 (5 bases). The CDR3 has 15 amino acids. Germline CDR1 WSHSY, CDR2 SAAADI. Trimming stripped 4 bases from V and 3 bases from J, with 15 bases between. In DNA form, the CDR3 reads TGCGCCAGCAGTGGGGCGGGCAGGGCTGACACTGAAGCTTTCTTT. Its protein is CASSGAGRADTEAFF.

A word on this clonotype: A junction end diverges from the germline sequence, so it may reflect a read error. V gene TRBV12-3 or TRBV12-4 combines with J gene TRBJ1-2; 10 bases are shared with TRBD1. The CDR3 spans 16 residues. The CDR3 region has the DNA TGTGCCAGCAGTCTTACACGGGACAGGGGTGTCTATGACTACACCTTC. Translation gives CASSLTRDRGVYDYTF.

This clonotype was counted ten times or more. The V call is TRBV11-3, the J call TRBJ1-1; no firm D call. The V end lost 2 bases, the J end lost 1 base, and 8 bases lay between the germline ends. This CDR3 contains 14 residues. Germline-derived CDR1 and CDR2 are SGHNT and YENEEA. In nucleotides, the CDR3 is TGTGCCAGCAGCTTATGGACTCAGAACACTGAAGCTTTCTTT. Its translation is CASSLWTQNTEAFF. The full variable domain, with the rest looked up from reference TRBV11-3 and TRBJ1-1, is EAGVVQSPRYKIIEKKQPVAFWCNPISGHNTLYWYLQNLGQGPELLIRYENEEAVDDSQLPKDRFSAERLKGVDSTLKIQPAELGDSAVYLCASSLWTQNTEAFFGQGTRLTVV.

In its sample, this clonotype was seen many times. The V and J genes are TRBV19 and TRBJ2-1; 14 bases line up with TRBD2. Germline trimming cut 5 bases from V and 6 bases from J; bases unmatched to any gene: 3. The CDR3 length is 15 residues. CDR1 and CDR2 from the germline V gene are LNHDA and SQIVND (reference sequence). The chain's CDR3 is CASSDGTSGSNEQFF. CDR3 in DNA: TGTGCCAGTAGTGACGGGACTAGCGGGAGCAATGAGCAGTTCTTC.

V is TRBV20-1 and J is TRBJ2-5; D tentatively fits TRBD1 or TRBD2 (7 bases each). Trimming shortened V by 6 bases and J by 5 bases, and 22 bases separated the two germline ends. The CDR3 contains 15 residues. Germline V gene lookup returns CDR1 DFQATT and CDR2 SNEGSKA (reference sequence). CDR3 bases: TGCAGTGCCACTCCTAGGGAGGGGGCGCGTGAGACCCAGTACTTC. It is translated as CSATPREGARETQYF.

The table lists this clonotype with many counts. The V and J genes are TRBV19 and TRBJ1-1; D not resolved. The CDR3 extends over 16 amino acids. V lost 3 bases, J lost 4 bases, and 18 bases lay in between. Germline V gene sequence: CDR1 LNHDA, CDR2 SQIVND (reference sequence). The CDR3 sequence is CASSIRVGAPGTEAFF. The DNA for the CDR3 is TGTGCCAGTAGTATCCGGGTGGGAGCTCCGGGCACTGAAGCTTTCTTT.

Ten or more counts support this clonotype. The gene calls are TRBV27 and TRBJ2-1, with TRBD2 matching 10 bases. Germline CDR1 is MNHEY and CDR2 is SMNVEV (reference sequence). V was clipped by 2 bases and J by 10 bases; unmatched bases: 8. The CDR3 covers 15 residues. The CDR3 coding sequence is TGTGCCAGCAGTTTACTCATAGCGGGAGGACCCGAGCAGTTCTTC. Its translation is CASSLLIAGGPEQFF.

The rearrangement uses TRBV30 and TRBJ2-2; D remains ambiguous. V lost 3 bases and J lost 6, with 8 bases in between. Germline values: CDR1 GTSNPN, CDR2 SVGIG (reference sequence). This CDR3 comprises 12 residues. For the CDR3, the DNA is TGTGCCTGGAGACCAAACGCCGGGGAGCTGTTTTTT. It yields the protein CAWRPNAGELFF.

This clonotype was picked up many times. In DNA, the CDR3 is TGTGCCAGCAGTCGACTCCAACGGCCAACCGAGCAGTACTTC. As protein: CASSRLQRPTEQYF. The rearrangement joins TRBV12-3 or TRBV12-4 to TRBJ2-7; D is undetermined. The CDR3 is 14 residues long. V was pared by 5 bases and J by 6 bases, with 17 bases between.

This clonotype was picked up many times. V usage is TRBV3-1 and J usage is TRBJ1-1; perhaps TRBD1 as D (5 bases). The CDR3 loop spans 14 amino acids. Germline V gives CDR1 LGHDT, CDR2 YNNKEL (reference sequence). V shed 1 base and J shed 4 bases, with 10 bases lying between them. The DNA of the CDR3 is TGTGCCAGCAGCCAAGGGCAGGGAAGCACTGAAGCTTTCTTT. As protein: CASSQGQGSTEAFF.

This clonotype was observed at least ten times. The chain recombines TRBV20-1 with TRBJ2-1, with D unclear. The germline V and J ends were trimmed by 3 bases and 9 bases, with 6 bases remaining between them. Germline CDR1 and CDR2: DFQATT and SNEGSKA (reference sequence). This CDR3 region has 10 residues. CDR3: CSASWSEQFF. CDR3 coding DNA: TGCAGTGCTAGTTGGAGTGAGCAGTTCTTC.

About this clonotype: Just one base apart from a much larger clone, this may be a read error. The V and J genes are TRBV12-3 or TRBV12-4 and TRBJ1-1, with TRBD1 matching 9 bases. The CDR3 extends over 14 amino acids. J was trimmed by 3 bases and V by 6 bases; bases with no gene match: 5. Written as DNA, the CDR3 is TGTGCCAGCAGGTCACAGGGGGCGGACACTGAAGCTTTCTTT. Protein product: CASRSQGADTEAFF.